This T cell receptor (beta chain) was obtained from a study of cytomegalovirus exposure and HLA in healthy donors. To note about this clone: Compared with germline, one end of the junction differs, possibly owing to a read error.

The CDR3 has 12 amino acids. CDR1 is SEHNR and CDR2 is FQNEAQ in the germline V gene (reference sequence). Both 60 Vbeta primers and 13 Jbeta primers went into the PCR. Clones were read by immunoSEQ multiplex PCR, and TCRdb kept only the in-frame ones, dropping some. The sample yields 150,000 to 200,000 clones, approximately 80% seen once. This sequence joins TRBV7-9 and TRBJ2-7, with D unresolved. The sequenced sample was PBMCs. The clonotype originates from a woman in her 30s in good health and CMV-seronegative. CDR3 amino acids: CSSSPSGYEQYF. CDR3 nucleotide sequence: TGTTCCAGCAGCCCGAGTGGCTACGAGCAGTACTTC.